The source of this TCR beta chain is a study of early T cells in non-severe SARS-CoV-2 infection. The overall study: Bulk RNA from unsorted whole blood was sequenced; chains were unpaired.

Individual cDNA molecules carried attached unique molecular identifiers. TCRdb re-analysed the 5' RACE reads in MiXCR, keeping a single row per CDR3 protein. Here the sample spans tens of thousands of distinct CDR3 sequences, approximately 12% being singletons. This clonotype was seen a few times. As yet, its antigen is unknown. General study points: The study's VDJdb matching favored anti-spike CD8 responses and missed private and CD4 specificities.

This CDR3 is built from 12 residues. Germline-derived CDR1 and CDR2 are LGHDT and YNNKEL (reference sequence). V lost 1 base, J lost 4 bases, and 4 bases lay in between. The sample comprised whole blood. The sequence derives from an adult who was a healthcare worker with PCR-confirmed SARS-CoV-2 infection or an uninfected control (not recorded which). The chain employs TRBV3-1 and TRBJ1-2, with D unresolved. The CDR3 region is CASSQGFYGYTF. The CDR3 DNA reads TGTGCCAGCAGCCAAGGATTCTATGGCTACACCTTC.